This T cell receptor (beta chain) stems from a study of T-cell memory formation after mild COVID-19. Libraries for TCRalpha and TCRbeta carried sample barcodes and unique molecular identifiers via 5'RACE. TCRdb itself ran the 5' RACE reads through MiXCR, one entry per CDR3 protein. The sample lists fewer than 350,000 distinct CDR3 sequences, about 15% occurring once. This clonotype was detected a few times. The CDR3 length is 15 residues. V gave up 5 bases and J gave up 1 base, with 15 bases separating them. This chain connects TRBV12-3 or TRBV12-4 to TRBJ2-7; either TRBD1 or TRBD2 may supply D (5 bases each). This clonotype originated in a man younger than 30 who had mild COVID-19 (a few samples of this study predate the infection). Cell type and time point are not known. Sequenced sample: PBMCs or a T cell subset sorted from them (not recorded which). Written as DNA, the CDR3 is TGTGCCAGCAGTCCCCGCGAGGGGATATCCTACGAGCAGTACGTC. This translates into CASSPREGISYEQYV.